This TCR beta chain is from a study of Graves' ophthalmopathy and Graves' hyperthyroidism. Amplified material comprised TCR beta CDR3 regions derived from RNA transcripts. First-round RT-PCR relied on HTBI primers, and a second-round multiplex PCR came next. MiXCR was run by TCRdb on the multiplex PCR reads, yielding one entry per CDR3 protein. The sample has around 590,000 distinct CDR3 sequences, roughly 40% seen once. This CDR3 contains 13 residues. Looked up from germline, CDR1 is DFQATT and CDR2 is SNEGSKA (reference sequence). Excluded were patients with other autoimmune diseases, uncontrolled infections, pregnancy or lactation.

The sample comprised peripheral blood or thyroid tissue (not recorded which). The TCR originated in an adult man with Graves' hyperthyroidism. V gene TRBV20-1 combines with J gene TRBJ2-7, with TRBD1 identical over 7 bases. The DNA end lines up better with TRBJ2-5; the J call may be wrong. The CDR3 is CSASLDREETQYF. The CDR3, as DNA: TGCAGTGCTAGCTTAGACAGGGAAGAGACCCAGTACTTC.